Shown below are 18 T cell receptor beta chains from a single sample sequenced in a study of cytomegalovirus exposure and HLA in healthy donors (dated by TCRdb to the late 2010s). The protocol used for the library was the immunoSEQ multiplex PCR assay. For the multiplex PCR, a mixture combining 60 forward primers for TCR Vbeta segments and 13 reverse primers for TCR Jbeta segments was used. Drawn from immuneACCESS, this table holds only the in-frame rearrangements with V and J called that TCRdb kept. Clones are partly lost; checked studies trace under half to an unresolved V gene and leave the rest unexplained. Present in this sample are some 110,000 clones, around four fifths of which were seen just once. The top ten constitute approximately 1.7% of the sample. The sample was PBMCs. The receptors derive from a woman in her forties in good health and CMV-seronegative.

This chain joins TRBV19 and TRBJ2-3; D is undetermined. CDR3 size: 13 residues. Between the trimmed V and J ends, which lost 5 bases and 3 bases, there was a span of 9 bases. The germline V gene has CDR1 LNHDA and CDR2 SQIVND (reference sequence). The CDR3 here is CASSAGLTDTQYF. CDR3 bases: TGTGCCAGTAGTGCAGGTCTAACAGATACGCAGTATTTT.

J is TRBJ1-2 and V is TRBV6-1; 9 bases are a match to TRBD1. Trimming took 3 bases from V and 8 from J; bases not matched to a gene: 10. Germline CDR1 reads MNHNS; CDR2 reads SASEGT. This CDR3 has 15 residues. The CDR3 DNA sequence: TGTGCCAGCAGTGACCCACAGGGGGCTCTTTGGGGCTACACCTTC. Amino acids: CASSDPQGALWGYTF.

The chain is built from TRBV5-1 and TRBJ2-1, with 9 bases fitting TRBD2. Germline V gives CDR1 SGHRS, CDR2 YFSETQ. The V and J ends lost 0 bases and 0 bases, in that order; junction bases with no gene match: 7. The CDR3 is 18 residues long. Written as DNA, the CDR3 is TGCGCCAGCAGCTTGGATAGCGGGAGTGCTAGCTCCTACAATGAGCAGTTCTTC. It is translated as CASSLDSGSASSYNEQFF.

This clone was seen just once. The chain employs TRBV11-3 and TRBJ2-2; maybe TRBD2 (6 bases). CDR1 is SGHNT and CDR2 is YENEEA in the germline V gene. Trimming removed 4 bases from V and 4 bases from J, with 13 bases in between. The length of the CDR3 is 15 residues. The CDR3 region is CASSSWGDLTGELFF. CDR3 nucleotide sequence: TGTGCCAGCAGCTCTTGGGGGGACCTCACCGGGGAGCTGTTTTTT. The full variable domain, its missing parts supplied by reference TRBV11-3 and TRBJ2-2, is EAGVVQSPRYKIIEKKQPVAFWCNPISGHNTLYWYLQNLGQGPELLIRYENEEAVDDSQLPKDRFSAERLKGVDSTLKIQPAELGDSAVYLCASSSWGDLTGELFFGEGSRLTVL.

V and J are TRBV11-2 and TRBJ1-1, with 9 nucleotides matching TRBD1. Trimming cost V 2 bases and J 4 bases; bases outside gene matches: 5. CDR1 is SGHAT and CDR2 is FQNNGV in the germline V gene. The CDR3 runs to 15 residues. The CDR3 spells CASSLRTGESTEAFF. The CDR3 bases are TGTGCCAGCAGCTTAAGGACAGGGGAGAGCACTGAAGCTTTCTTT.

This clone is medium-sized within its sample. The chain joins TRBV4-1 to TRBJ2-7; the match to TRBD2 covers 12 bases. The CDR3 consists of 15 residues. V gave up 0 bases and J gave up 6 bases; unmatched junction bases: 3. The germline V gene has CDR1 MGHRA and CDR2 YSYEKL. The CDR3 DNA reads as TGCGCCAGCAGCCAAGATCGACTAGCGGGAGTCGAGCAGTACTTC. Translating it yields CASSQDRLAGVEQYF.

This chain links TRBV19 with TRBJ1-2; D remains unclear. V lost 5 bases and J 0 bases, leaving 4 bases between the germline ends. Germline CDR1 LNHDA, CDR2 SQIVND (reference sequence). There are 12 residues in the CDR3. Here the CDR3 DNA reads TGTGCCAGTAGTGTCACTAACTATGGCTACACCTTC. Translating it yields CASSVTNYGYTF.

The genes are TRBV4-1 and TRBJ2-1; no clear D. The CDR3 runs to 11 residues. V was trimmed by 2 bases and J by 12 bases, leaving 8 bases between them. The germline V gene has CDR1 MGHRA and CDR2 YSYEKL. CDR3 region: CASSQSTVQFF. CDR3 in DNA: TGCGCCAGCAGCCAAAGTACAGTGCAGTTCTTC.

The chain uses TRBV28 and TRBJ1-1, with D unresolved. V was cut by 5 bases and J by 1 base, with 8 bases left in between. CDR3 length: 13 residues. Germline V gene data show CDR1 as MDHEN and CDR2 as SYDVKM. CDR3 coding DNA: TGTGCCAGCAGTCTCCCGGGGAACACTGAAGCTTTCTTT. Encoded protein: CASSLPGNTEAFF.

This clone showed up just a few times. The J gene is TRBJ1-5, the V gene TRBV19; TRBD1 matches at 8 bases. Looked up from germline, CDR1 is LNHDA and CDR2 is SQIVND (reference sequence). The CDR3 is 15 residues long. The trim removed 1 base at V and 5 bases at J, leaving 4 bases unmatched. The CDR3: CASSIAHRGDQPQHF. The CDR3 DNA is TGTGCCAGTAGTATAGCCCACAGGGGGGATCAGCCCCAGCATTTT.

This sequence joins TRBV6-1 and TRBJ2-7, with unresolved D. V dropped 5 bases and J dropped 4 bases, with 6 bases sitting between them. The CDR3 sequence is 11 residues long. The germline V gene encodes CDR1 MNHNS and CDR2 SASEGT. CDR3 residues: CASSNYYEQYF. The CDR3, as DNA: TGTGCCAGCAGTAATTATTACGAGCAGTACTTC.

This chain connects TRBV28 to TRBJ1-1, with TRBD1 matching 7 bases. J was trimmed by 0 bases and V by 2 bases; bases with no gene match: 3. Looked up from germline, CDR1 is MDHEN and CDR2 is SYDVKM. The CDR3 has 15 amino acids. The CDR3 nucleotides are TGTGCCAGCAGTTTAGGGGGACAGTTGAACACTGAAGCTTTCTTT. Protein product: CASSLGGQLNTEAFF.

The chain employs TRBV30 and TRBJ2-3, with 7 bases identical to TRBD2. V gave up 7 bases and J gave up 2 bases; unmatched junction bases: 12. CDR1 and CDR2 from the germline V gene are GTSNPN and SVGIG (reference sequence). CDR3 length: 15 residues. The CDR3, as DNA: TGTGCCTCCAAACCTCTAGCGGTCCTCACAGATACGCAGTATTTT. Amino acids: CASKPLAVLTDTQYF.

The rearrangement joins TRBV7-2 to TRBJ2-1; TRBD2 aligns across 14 bases. The germline CDR1 and CDR2 sequences are SGHTA and FQGNSA. V was clipped by 5 bases and J by 10 bases; unmatched bases: 10. This CDR3 has 16 residues. CDR3 sequence reads: CASSHRLAGGPGEQFF. The DNA of the CDR3 is TGTGCCAGCAGCCATAGACTAGCGGGAGGGCCGGGGGAGCAGTTCTTC.

CDR3 nucleotide sequence: TGCGCCAGCAGCCAAGCGCAGGGGGCTAACTACGAGCAGTACTTC. Protein product: CASSQAQGANYEQYF. V usage is TRBV4-3 and J usage is TRBJ2-7; the match to TRBD1 covers 8 bases. CDR1 and CDR2 (germline): LGHNA, YSLEER. This CDR3 spans 15 amino acids. Unmatched junction bases numbered 5, after V lost 1 base and J lost 3 bases.

The rearrangement links TRBV5-5 to TRBJ2-1; TRBD2 agrees at 7 bases. The germline V gene has CDR1 SGHKS and CDR2 YYEKEE (reference sequence). This CDR3 contains 16 residues. Trimming cost V 4 bases and J 0 bases; bases outside gene matches: 7. CDR3 coding DNA: TGTGCCAGCAGCCACCAGCGGGACGTCTCCTACAATGAGCAGTTCTTC. Translated, it gives CASSHQRDVSYNEQFF.

About this clone itself: The junction does not match germline at one end; this may be a read error. V gene TRBV7-9 combines with J gene TRBJ1-1; possible D gene TRBD1, 6 bases. Germline CDR1 is SEHNR and CDR2 is FQNEAQ (reference sequence). This CDR3 is 12 amino acids long. The CDR3 bases are TGTTCCAGCAGCTTGAGGACAGATGAAGCTTTCTTT. Translated: CSSSLRTDEAFF.

This chain joins TRBV25-1 and TRBJ1-1; 7 bases align to TRBD1. The CDR3 extends over 13 amino acids. Germline V gene data show CDR1 as MGHDK and CDR2 as SYGVNS. V trimming: 3 bases; J trimming: 6 bases; junction bases outside the gene matches: 4. The CDR3 bases are TGTGCCAGCAGTGACGGCGACAGGGCTGAAGCTTTCTTT. It yields the protein CASSDGDRAEAFF.